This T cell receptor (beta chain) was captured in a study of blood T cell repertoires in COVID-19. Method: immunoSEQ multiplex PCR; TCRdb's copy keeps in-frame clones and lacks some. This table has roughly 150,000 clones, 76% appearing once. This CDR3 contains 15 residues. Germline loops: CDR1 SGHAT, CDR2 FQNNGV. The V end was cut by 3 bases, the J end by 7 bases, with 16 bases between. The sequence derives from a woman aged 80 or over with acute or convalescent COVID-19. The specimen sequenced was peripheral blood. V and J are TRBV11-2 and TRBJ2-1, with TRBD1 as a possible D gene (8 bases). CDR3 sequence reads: CASSFVTGGGNEQFF. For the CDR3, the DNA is TGTGCCAGCAGCTTCGTCACAGGGGGAGGGAATGAGCAGTTCTTC.